This T cell receptor beta chain was recovered during a study of cytomegalovirus exposure and HLA in healthy donors (dated by TCRdb to about 2017). Context from the whole study: According to an earlier analysis of around 600 of the donors, about 170 million T cells yielded roughly 110 million unique TCR beta sequences and around 280 Gb of sequence data. Of the 398 genotyped donors, more than 75% were placed in the genetic ancestry cluster associated with self-reported Caucasian donors. Donor age, sex, ethnicity and CMV serostatus were compiled together with the repertoire data. In an earlier analysis of around 540 of the donors, high-throughput TCR beta sequencing was used to judge whether each TCR beta V gene segment behaved as functional or pseudogenic. An early release covering some 640 HLA-typed donors comprised about 300 gigabases of sequencing data and tens of millions of unique TCR sequences. The aim of the study was to test whether cataloging public T cell receptors could identify signatures of past pathogen exposure. A later genetic analysis used genome-wide SNP genotypes for about 55% of the 666 donors, treating that subset as a discovery cohort. Class I and class II HLA loci were covered by the typing at four-digit resolution. To predict cytomegalovirus infection status, the study combined high-throughput TCR immunosequencing, statistical association of individual TCRs with disease status, and machine learning. Across under 500 genotyped donors of the cohort, an average of about 240,000 unique TCR beta nucleotide sequences per donor were sequenced, and roughly 17% of those sequences were non-productive. Besides the first cohort of around 700 subjects, a separate validation cohort made up of 120 or so different subjects was used. Typing coverage varied by locus: about 620-640 donors for A, B, C, DRB1 and DQB1; about 520 for DQA1; 606 for DPA1; 400 to 480 for DPB1. Rather than drawing on any new phenotypic data, the later analysis identified candidate immune exposures from TCR beta sequences and the way those sequences occurred across donors. A later analysis re-analyzed previously published TCR beta repertoires from 600 to 850 donors and added high-resolution HLA genotyping to study TCR occurrence patterns. Every repertoire in the discovery cohort had been generated on one and the same sequencing platform. Because of strong linkage in the cohort, four to six DR-DQ haplotypes were treated as single units for association and clustering. The study profiled the T cell repertoires of under 850 subjects by immunosequencing and related them to cytomegalovirus serostatus. Broader findings and caveats from the paper: It was suggested by the authors that the approach could potentially be generalized to other disease states and immunological phenotypes. Because counts were too low, more than 15 rarely observed V segments, including chromosome 9 orphons, were left out of the earlier analysis of some 600 of the donors. According to a later analysis, most CMV-associated TCR beta chains appeared to be HLA-restricted, and the HLA associations seemed to be driven largely by CMV exposure. Linkage disequilibrium might explain the correlated functional status among segregating V segments, but an unknown experimental factor could not be ruled out. According to a later genetic analysis, donors in an Asian-associated ancestry cluster had fewer N-insertions in productive TCRs than the roughly 670-donor mean. In the study, around 150 TCR beta chains were listed as associated with cytomegalovirus. When HLA alleles, especially DR and DQ, strongly co-occurred, attributing TCR associations to individual alleles was difficult. For the cohort, immune exposure information was limited to CMV serostatus. According to a later analysis, parvovirus B19, influenza, CMV and Epstein-Barr virus appeared linked to several top co-occurrence clusters. Because HLA typing was missing for some donors at each locus, association tests included only the typed subset. A group of highly shared sequence variants was considered likely to be a technical artifact of the sequencing pipeline. In both the original and validation cohorts, the classifier was reported to diagnose cytomegalovirus status with high specificity and sensitivity. A further reported finding was that TCR beta sequences accurately predicted the HLA-A and HLA-B alleles for most subjects in the first cohort. Some IMGT-functional V segments, including TRBV6-2 and TRBV6-3, could not be distinguished by the 87-base-pair reads and were therefore excluded. In this cohort, only TCR beta chains were sequenced, and detectable features were limited by the absence of alpha or paired-chain data. While some public TCRs were present in many individuals, most TCR sequences turned up only very rarely across donors. A few of the identified cytomegalovirus-associated TCR beta chains were confirmed in vitro to be specific for cytomegalovirus antigens. An association between a missense DCLRE1C variant and V-gene and J-gene trimming of TCR beta chains was found in a later genetic analysis and replicated in an independent cohort. A later analysis associated 15,000 to 20,000 TCR beta sequences with specific HLA alleles at a false discovery rate of 0.05. In an earlier analysis of a few hundred of the donors, most TCR beta V segments were observed in productive rearrangements about 87% or about 30% of the time, broadly matching IMGT annotations. In a later analysis, the rate of TCR association differed among HLA loci, with DRB1 alleles having the most associated TCRs and HLA-C alleles having the fewest. A later analysis found that HLA-associated TCR beta chains were more clonally expanded and had lower generation probabilities than equally common non-associated chains. Sequencing depth was assumed to be roughly uniform across donors in the presence/absence analyses, though that assumption may not hold.

A word on this clone: Its antigen has not been determined.

The cohort consisted of 600 to 700 healthy bone marrow donors. All cohort members were sampled while nominally healthy, although unrecorded immune exposures were likely present. The donor was CMV seropositive and was included in the group of around 300 seropositive cohort members. Each donor provided a peripheral blood sample, and peripheral blood mononuclear cells were used for TCR beta sequencing. Genomic DNA was extracted from the blood cell samples with the Qiagen DNeasy Blood Extraction Kit. Libraries were made using the immunoSEQ multiplex PCR assay. The multiplex PCR relied on a mix of 60 forward primers for TCR Vbeta segments and 13 reverse primers for TCR Jbeta segments. The CDR3 region of rearranged TCR beta genes was amplified from genomic DNA with a multiplex PCR assay. On the Illumina HiSeq System, the amplified TCR beta libraries were sequenced as 87-base-pair reads. The authors' analysis ran thus. A later analysis tallied 75 million to 95 million unique TCR beta chains across the 666 repertoires, and some 12 million of those chains were shared by two or more donors. A nearest-neighbor algorithm error-corrected the raw reads and collapsed the reads into unique sequences, merging closely related sequences to remove PCR and sequencing errors. Alignment of CDR3 sequences to IMGT reference sequences was used to assign V, D and J gene segments. For a sequence to be retained, at least a six-nucleotide match to both a V gene segment and a J gene segment was required. Rearrangements were classified as productive when the CDR3 lacked stop codons and remained in frame with V and J, and all other rearrangements were classified as non-productive. Following IMGT convention, CDR3 was defined as the stretch from the second conserved V-encoded cysteine up to the conserved J-encoded phenylalanine. The earlier analysis of around 640 of the donors excluded sequences that lacked an unambiguous match to a single V gene segment. In an earlier analysis of several hundred of the donors, V segments were called functional above 56.7% productive rearrangements and were called segregating when the between-donor standard deviation exceeded 5%. A statistical classification framework was built to diagnose cytomegalovirus status from the catalog of TCR beta chain sequences. In a later analysis, TCR nucleotide sequences were compared against IMGT/GENE-DB human TR gene sequences so that V and J genes could be assigned. In a later analysis, CDR3 sequences and most-parsimonious VDJ recombination scenarios were assigned using the TCRdist pipeline. In a later analysis, each TCR beta chain was defined by its CDR3 amino acid sequence together with its V-gene family, and reads lacking a unique V-gene family were excluded. A later analysis removed roughly 590 highly shared, low-generation-probability nucleotide sequences to deal with suspected cross-contamination and a sequencing artifact. In a later analysis, a clonal expansion index was calculated for each public chain from normalized within-repertoire ranks of inferred template counts. Generation probabilities in a later analysis came from a VDJ recombination model fitted to out-of-frame rearrangements, and those results were checked against IGoR. A later analysis scored TCR-TCR, TCR-HLA and TCR-CMV co-occurrence with hypergeometric tests, applying a repertoire-size bias correction to TCR pairs. A later analysis estimated false discovery rates by permuting HLA or CMV assignments 20 times. In a later analysis, co-occurring TCRs were grouped using DBSCAN, with TCRdist sequence similarity added in when clustering inside HLA-allele-positive subsets. Repertoires with fewer than 30,000 or more than 120,000 public chains, plus five repertoires with anomalous nucleotide sharing, were excluded from co-occurrence clustering. Drawn from immuneACCESS, this table holds only the in-frame rearrangements with V and J called that TCRdb kept. Clones are partly lost; checked studies trace under half to an unresolved V gene and leave the rest unexplained. Clone size and V and J calls were adopted from that table, with D and trimming inferred from the DNA. Per the sample table, the count is about 200,000 clones. The leading ten clones occupy 0.75% to 1% of the sample.

The CDR3 covers 14 residues, taking in both the cysteine and the phenylalanine. Only the CDR3 portion is preserved as DNA: 42 bases, with reading frame beginning at the first base. The germline V gene encodes CDR1 LGHNA and CDR2 YSLEER. The V and J ends are trimmed by 1 base and 3 bases, leaving 9 bases between them. The sequence links TRBV4-3 to TRBJ2-5; TRBD2 might be the D gene, on 6 matching bases. The source is a woman in her twenties or thirties in good health and CMV-seropositive. Source material: PBMCs. CDR3 protein: CASSQGTGEETQYF. The nucleotide sequence is TGCGCCAGCAGCCAAGGGACGGGAGAAGAGACCCAGTACTTC.